Below, 9 T cell receptor beta chains from the same sample are listed, as sequenced in a study of OX40 agonist ivuxolimab in advanced cancers. Profiled with immunoSEQ multiplex PCR; TCRdb holds only in-frame clones, not every one. This table holds 50,000 to 75,000 clones, approximately 90% found once. The material was CD4+ or CD8+ T cells sorted from blood, obtained in a trial of the OX40 agonist ivuxolimab. These receptors all stem from an adult with an advanced solid tumor such as melanoma, head and neck, liver or kidney cancer.

This sequence joins TRBV10-3 and TRBJ2-6; the D gene is possibly TRBD1 (5 bases). The CDR3 is 16 residues long. Trimming removed 10 bases at V and 2 bases at J, with 18 bases between. Looked up from germline, CDR1 is ENHRY and CDR2 is SYGVKD. The CDR3 reads CATLYMQGAGANVLTF. The CDR3 nucleotides read TGTGCCACCCTTTACATGCAGGGCGCTGGGGCCAACGTCCTGACTTTC.

The chain links TRBV10-3 to TRBJ1-1; possibly TRBD1 for D (6 bases). This CDR3 has 16 amino acids. V gave up 2 bases and J gave up 4 bases, with 17 bases separating them. Germline assignment: CDR1 ENHRY and CDR2 SYGVKD. As DNA, the CDR3 is TGTGCCATCAGTGAGGACGGGGGCAGGGGAAGCACTGAAGCTTTCTTT. It is translated as CAISEDGGRGSTEAFF.

The V gene is TRBV5-8, the J gene TRBJ2-1; 9 nucleotides match TRBD2. Per the germline V gene, CDR1 is SGHTS and CDR2 is YDEGEE. V gave up 4 bases and J gave up 2 bases; unmatched junction bases: 1. This CDR3 is 14 amino acids long. CDR3 DNA sequence: TGTGCCAGCAGCAGCGGGGGGCCCTACAATGAGCAGTTCTTC. This gives the protein CASSSGGPYNEQFF.

CDR3 coding DNA: TGTGCCAGCAGCGTAGTGAGCGCAGATACGCAGTATTTT. Protein sequence: CASSVVSADTQYF. The chain uses TRBV9 and TRBJ2-3; D gene uncertain. CDR1 SGDLS and CDR2 YYNGEE come from the germline V gene. This CDR3 comprises 13 residues. The V and J ends lost 0 bases and 4 bases respectively, with 6 bases between them.

This clone is a singleton in its sample. The chain couples TRBV5-1 to TRBJ2-1, with 8 bases that match TRBD2. V lost 2 bases to trimming and J lost 8 bases; unmatched junction nucleotides: 9. The germline gives CDR1 SGHRS, CDR2 YFSETQ. The CDR3 consists of 15 residues. CDR3 in amino acids: CASSFTPGTSYEQFF. CDR3 bases: TGCGCCAGCAGCTTCACCCCCGGGACTAGTTATGAGCAGTTCTTC.

The chain joins TRBV27 to TRBJ2-2; a possible D gene is TRBD1 (5 bases). V dropped 5 bases and J dropped 5 bases, with 18 bases sitting between them. The CDR3 runs 16 residues. The germline V gene encodes CDR1 MNHEY and CDR2 SMNVEV (reference sequence). CDR3 nucleotide sequence: TGTGCCAGCAGTCCCTTGGCAGGGAAAGGGACCGGGGAGCTGTTTTTT. Translating it yields CASSPLAGKGTGELFF.

This chain links TRBV6-9 with TRBJ1-2; the D gene is possibly TRBD1 (5 bases). With 2 bases removed from V and 3 bases from J, the gap between germline ends came to 10 bases. Per the germline V gene, CDR1 is MNHGY and CDR2 is SVAAGI. This CDR3 spans 14 amino acids. CDR3 sequence (DNA): TGTGCCAGCAGTTATACCGACAGCGACTATGGCTACACCTTC. Its protein is CASSYTDSDYGYTF.

The chain links TRBV7-9 to TRBJ1-1, with no clear D. Trimming took off 5 bases at V and 3 bases at J, with 13 bases between the two ends. This CDR3 has 14 residues. Germline V gives CDR1 SEHNR, CDR2 FQNEAQ (reference sequence). The CDR3: CASSPTPGDTEAFF. The CDR3 bases are TGTGCCAGCAGCCCAACCCCAGGCGACACTGAAGCTTTCTTT.

The chain recombines TRBV6-5 with TRBJ1-5; weak D call: TRBD1 (6 bases). The germline V and J ends were trimmed by 1 base and 6 bases, with 10 bases remaining between them. This CDR3 is built from 14 residues. Germline values: CDR1 MNHEY, CDR2 SVGAGI. As DNA, the CDR3 is TGTGCCAGCAGTTACTACAGGGCCGGTCAGCCCCAGCATTTT. This translates into CASSYYRAGQPQHF.